These 24 T cell receptor beta chains were all obtained from the same sample, sequenced in a study of T cell responses to AZD1222 COVID-19 vaccine. Generated by immunoSEQ multiplex PCR, the TCRdb table keeps only in-frame clones and is missing some. This table has about 160,000 clones, 90% to 95% appearing once. The starting material was peripheral blood, obtained on day 0 of MenACWY control vaccination. The receptors were gathered from an adult in good health.

The rearrangement uses TRBV7-9 and TRBJ2-3, with 7 bases identical to TRBD2. Trimming removed 0 bases from V and 0 bases from J; junction bases left unmatched: 9. Germline V gene sequence: CDR1 SEHNR, CDR2 FQNEAQ (reference sequence). The CDR3 consists of 18 residues. CDR3 in DNA: TGTGCCAGCAGCTTAGCATTCGGGCGGGAGTCCAGCACAGATACGCAGTATTTT. Translated: CASSLAFGRESSTDTQYF.

This sequence joins TRBV7-8 and TRBJ2-7; 13 bases match TRBD2. The junction had 9 bases not matched to a gene; V was cut back by 5 bases and J by 2 bases. CDR3 length: 17 residues. CDR1 SGHVS and CDR2 FQNEAQ come from the germline V gene. CDR3 in DNA: TGTGCCAGCAGCGGCCTAGGGACTAGCGGGACTCCCTACGAGCAGTACTTC. Translation: CASSGLGTSGTPYEQYF.

This chain connects TRBV9 to TRBJ1-2; no firm D call. V was shortened by 5 bases and J by 2 bases, with 13 bases between the two germline ends. From germline, CDR1 is SGDLS and CDR2 YYNGEE. The CDR3 length is 14 residues. The CDR3: CASSSLGGNYGYTF. The CDR3, as DNA: TGTGCCAGCAGTAGCCTGGGAGGGAACTATGGCTACACCTTC.

This sequence joins TRBV3-1 (or the pseudogene TRBV3-2) and TRBJ2-6, with TRBD2 as a possible D gene (5 bases). Germline V lookup: CDR1 LGHDT, CDR2 YNNKEL (reference sequence). The CDR3 is made up of 16 amino acids. Trimming cost V 2 bases and J 1 base, with 9 bases left between them. DNA for the CDR3: TGTGCCAGCAGCCAAAGTTCGGGGTCTGGGGCCAACGTCCTGACTTTC. Translated: CASSQSSGSGANVLTF.

This sequence joins TRBV18 and TRBJ1-1; no reliable D call. Germline V gene data show CDR1 as KGHSH and CDR2 as LQKENI. The CDR3 consists of 15 residues. V lost 0 bases and J lost 1, with 9 bases in between. CDR3 region: CASSPPIRTNTEAFF. CDR3 DNA sequence: TGTGCCAGCTCACCACCAATAAGAACGAACACTGAAGCTTTCTTT.

V gene TRBV11-2 combines with J gene TRBJ2-7; D call uncertain. V was trimmed by 4 bases and J by 2 bases, leaving 3 bases between them. This CDR3 is 11 amino acids long. Germline V lookup: CDR1 SGHAT, CDR2 FQNNGV. The CDR3 DNA reads TGTGCCAGCAGCTCCACCTACGAGCAGTACTTC. Protein product: CASSSTYEQYF. Using reference TRBV11-2 and TRBJ2-7 for the parts outside the CDR3, the full variable domain is EAGVAQSPRYKIIEKRQSVAFWCNPISGHATLYWYQQILGQGPKLLIQFQNNGVVDDSQLPKDRFSAERLKGVDSTLKIQPAKLEDSAVYLCASSSTYEQYFGPGTRLTVT.

The chain's CDR3 is CASRGGANKGETQYF. In DNA, the CDR3 is TGCGCTAGTCGAGGGGGCGCCAATAAGGGAGAGACCCAGTACTTC. The chain employs TRBV5-1 and TRBJ2-5, with 7 nucleotides matching TRBD1. The CDR3 is 15 residues long. Germline V gives CDR1 SGHRS, CDR2 YFSETQ.

The V and J genes are TRBV28 and TRBJ2-1; D unresolved. Looked up from germline, CDR1 is MDHEN and CDR2 is SYDVKM. The CDR3 runs to 14 residues. The V gene lost 5 bases and the J gene lost 4 bases, with 12 bases spanning the gap. DNA for the CDR3: TGTGCCAGCAGTCTCCAAGGACCATACAATGAGCAGTTCTTC. This gives the protein CASSLQGPYNEQFF.

This clone was recorded only once. The chain has TRBV10-3 and TRBJ1-3; D gene ambiguous. The CDR3 consists of 15 residues. The V gene's germline CDR1 is ENHRY and CDR2 SYGVKD. The ends were cut back, 5 bases at V and 0 bases at J, with 11 bases in the middle. CDR3 sequence reads: CAISQRDFSGNTIYF. CDR3 DNA: TGTGCCATCAGTCAGAGGGATTTCTCTGGAAACACCATATATTTT.

The rearrangement uses TRBV7-9 and TRBJ2-7; possibly TRBD2 for D (7 bases). The V end was cut by 1 base, the J end by 5 bases, with 15 bases between. The germline V gene has CDR1 SEHNR and CDR2 FQNEAQ (reference sequence). This CDR3 spans 15 amino acids. The CDR3 DNA follows: TGTGCCAGCAGCTTAGTGGGAGGGGGTGGACACGAGCAGTACTTC. Amino acids: CASSLVGGGGHEQYF.

CDR3 region: CASSLFWGDTEAFF. The CDR3 DNA reads as TGTGCCAGCAGTTTATTCTGGGGGGACACTGAAGCTTTCTTT. This chain connects TRBV27 to TRBJ1-1; a possible D gene is TRBD1 (5 bases). Germline assignment: CDR1 MNHEY and CDR2 SMNVEV (reference sequence). V was pared by 1 base and J by 3 bases, with 9 bases between. This CDR3 has 14 residues.

The genes are TRBV5-4 and TRBJ2-1; 7 nucleotides line up with TRBD2. CDR3 length: 15 amino acids. The junction had 9 bases not matched to a gene; V was cut back by 3 bases and J by 6 bases. Germline CDR1 reads SGHNT; CDR2 reads YYREEE (reference sequence). CDR3 nucleotides: TGTGCCAGCAGCTCGATTTCGACTAGCCTCAATGAGCAGTTCTTC. As protein: CASSSISTSLNEQFF.

The chain links TRBV24-1 to TRBJ2-3; tentative D call: TRBD1 (7 bases). V lost 2 bases, J lost 2 bases, and 19 bases lay in between. Germline V CDR1 and CDR2: KGHDR, SFDVKD. This CDR3 contains 18 residues. The chain's CDR3 is CATSDSEVAGGPTDTQYF. The CDR3 DNA sequence: TGTGCCACCAGTGATTCTGAGGTGGCAGGGGGGCCCACAGATACGCAGTATTTT.

V gene TRBV19 combines with J gene TRBJ2-7; no clear D. Germline CDR1 is LNHDA and CDR2 is SQIVND (reference sequence). This CDR3 spans 17 amino acids. V dropped 8 bases and J dropped 2 bases, with 25 bases sitting between them. CDR3 DNA sequence: TGTGCCAGTCAATCGAAGGGCTTGGGCAAACGGGCCTACGAGCAGTACTTC. It specifies CASQSKGLGKRAYEQYF.

The rearrangement joins TRBV7-2 to TRBJ1-1; 7 nucleotides match TRBD1. The V gene's germline CDR1 is SGHTA and CDR2 FQGNSA. V gave up 0 bases and J gave up 8 bases; unmatched junction bases: 3. This CDR3 contains 13 residues. The CDR3 reads CASSLARQGEAFF. CDR3 nucleotide sequence: TGTGCCAGCAGCTTAGCGCGACAGGGAGAAGCTTTCTTT.

This chain uses TRBV7-2 with TRBJ1-2; 10 nucleotides agree with TRBD1. The CDR3 has 14 residues. V lost 2 bases, J lost 7 bases, and 4 bases stayed unmatched. CDR1 is SGHTA and CDR2 is FQGNSA in the germline V gene. The CDR3 here is CASSLQGQGFGYTF. The CDR3 DNA follows: TGTGCCAGCAGCTTACAGGGACAGGGGTTTGGCTACACCTTC.

The CDR3 spells CASTPQGGLSGANVLTF. The CDR3 coding sequence is TGTGCCAGCACCCCCCAAGGAGGGCTCTCTGGGGCCAACGTCCTGACTTTC. This chain uses TRBV25-1 with TRBJ2-6; D might be TRBD2 (6 bases). Trimming took off 7 bases at V and 0 bases at J, with 16 bases between the two ends. The CDR3 loop spans 17 amino acids. CDR1 MGHDK and CDR2 SYGVNS come from the germline V gene.

The rearrangement links TRBV4-3 to TRBJ1-6; the D gene is possibly TRBD1 (5 bases). The V gene lost 0 bases and the J gene lost 7 bases, with 16 bases spanning the gap. This CDR3 is built from 17 residues. Per germline, CDR1 LGHNA and CDR2 YSLEER. The CDR3 DNA reads as TGCGCCAGCAGCCAAGACGCGGGACCGTCGCTGAATTCACCCCTCCACTTT. Translation: CASSQDAGPSLNSPLHF.

The rearrangement links TRBV7-2 to TRBJ1-1, with D possibly being TRBD1 (6 bases). The CDR3 runs 16 residues. Trimming cost V 5 bases and J 6 bases, with 22 bases left between them. Germline V gene data show CDR1 as SGHTA and CDR2 as FQGNSA. The CDR3 reads CASSLQLGHRLPEAFF. In DNA, the CDR3 is TGTGCCAGCAGCCTACAGCTGGGACATCGGTTACCTGAAGCTTTCTTT.

The chain combines TRBV5-6 with TRBJ1-1, with D maybe TRBD1 (6 bases). V gave up 0 bases and J gave up 0 bases, with 9 bases separating them. The CDR3 loop spans 15 amino acids. Germline CDR1 and CDR2: SGHDT and YYEEEE. The CDR3 sequence: CASSLDEGVNTEAFF. As DNA, the CDR3 is TGTGCCAGCAGCTTGGATGAGGGGGTGAACACTGAAGCTTTCTTT.

The chain employs TRBV20-1 and TRBJ2-5; 9 bases map to TRBD1. The CDR3 totals 16 residues. Germline V gene lookup returns CDR1 DFQATT and CDR2 SNEGSKA (reference sequence). V lost 3 bases and J lost 2; bases outside the gene matches: 10. The CDR3 reads CSASPRDRALQETQYF. CDR3 bases: TGCAGTGCTAGTCCCCGGGACAGGGCTCTACAAGAGACCCAGTACTTC.

V and J are TRBV5-5 and TRBJ1-1; no reliable D call. The CDR3 has 13 amino acids. CDR1 and CDR2 from the germline V gene are SGHKS and YYEKEE (reference sequence). The V and J ends lost 6 bases and 1 base respectively, with 10 bases between them. The CDR3 sequence is CASTKTPNTEAFF. Written as DNA, the CDR3 is TGTGCCAGCACTAAGACACCGAACACTGAAGCTTTCTTT.

The gene calls are TRBV27 and TRBJ2-3; 7 bases are shared with TRBD1. The CDR3 has 15 residues. V gave up 5 bases and J gave up 2 bases; unmatched junction bases: 7. Germline V gives CDR1 MNHEY, CDR2 SMNVEV (reference sequence). The CDR3 bases are TGTGCCAGCAGTCACAGGGGTGGGGACACAGATACGCAGTATTTT. Its translation: CASSHRGGDTDTQYF.

This clone was seen just once. V is TRBV6-5 and J is TRBJ2-3, with TRBD2 as a possible D gene (6 bases). The V and J ends lost 6 bases and 2 bases respectively, with 15 bases between them. The germline V gene encodes CDR1 MNHEY and CDR2 SVGAGI. The CDR3 has 15 amino acids. CDR3: CASRARLANTDTQYF. DNA of the CDR3: TGTGCCAGCAGAGCTCGGCTAGCGAACACAGATACGCAGTATTTT.